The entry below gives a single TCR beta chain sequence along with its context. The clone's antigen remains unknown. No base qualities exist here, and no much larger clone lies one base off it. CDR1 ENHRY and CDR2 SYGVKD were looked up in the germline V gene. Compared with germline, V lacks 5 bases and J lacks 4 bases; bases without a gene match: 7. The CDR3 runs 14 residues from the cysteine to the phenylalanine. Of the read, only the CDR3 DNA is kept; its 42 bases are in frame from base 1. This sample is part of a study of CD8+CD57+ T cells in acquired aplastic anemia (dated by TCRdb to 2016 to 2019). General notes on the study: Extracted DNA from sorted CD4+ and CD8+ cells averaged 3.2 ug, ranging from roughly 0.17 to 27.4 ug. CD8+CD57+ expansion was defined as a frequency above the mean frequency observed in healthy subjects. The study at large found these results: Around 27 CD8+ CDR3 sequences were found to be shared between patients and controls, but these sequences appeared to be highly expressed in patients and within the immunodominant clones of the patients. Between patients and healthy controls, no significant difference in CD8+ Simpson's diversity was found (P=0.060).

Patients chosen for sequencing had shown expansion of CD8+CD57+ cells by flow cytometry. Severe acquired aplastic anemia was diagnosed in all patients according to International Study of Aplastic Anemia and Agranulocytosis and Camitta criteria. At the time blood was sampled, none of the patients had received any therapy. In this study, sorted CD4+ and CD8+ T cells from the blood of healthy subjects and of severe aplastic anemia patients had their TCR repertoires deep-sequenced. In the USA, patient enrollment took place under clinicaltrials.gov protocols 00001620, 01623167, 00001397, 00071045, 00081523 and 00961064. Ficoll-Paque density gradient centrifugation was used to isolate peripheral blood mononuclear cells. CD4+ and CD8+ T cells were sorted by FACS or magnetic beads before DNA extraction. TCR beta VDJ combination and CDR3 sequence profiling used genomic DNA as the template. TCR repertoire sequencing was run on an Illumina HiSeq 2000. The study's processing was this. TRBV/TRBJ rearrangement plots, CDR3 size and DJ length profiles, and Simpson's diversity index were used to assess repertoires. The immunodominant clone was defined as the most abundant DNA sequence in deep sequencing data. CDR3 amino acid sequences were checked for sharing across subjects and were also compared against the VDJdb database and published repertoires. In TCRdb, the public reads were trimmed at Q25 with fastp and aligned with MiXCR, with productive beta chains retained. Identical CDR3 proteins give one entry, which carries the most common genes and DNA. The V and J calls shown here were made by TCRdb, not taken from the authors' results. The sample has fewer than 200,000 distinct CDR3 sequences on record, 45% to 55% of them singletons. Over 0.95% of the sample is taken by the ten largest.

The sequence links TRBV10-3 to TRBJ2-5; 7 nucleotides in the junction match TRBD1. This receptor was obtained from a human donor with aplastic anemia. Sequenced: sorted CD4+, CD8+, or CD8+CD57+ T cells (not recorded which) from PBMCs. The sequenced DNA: TGTGCCATCAGTCCGGGACAGAACCTAGAGACCCAGTACTTC. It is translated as CAISPGQNLETQYF.